This note documents a single TCR beta chain sequence. Its antigen is currently unknown. TCRB transcripts that were expressed got sequenced, as all of the isolated RNA had been reverse transcribed. TCRdb's table, derived via immunoSEQ multiplex PCR, lists solely in-frame clones and lacks some. Of around 250,000 clones listed, more than 13% are singletons. This entry belongs to a study of beta chain features in type 1 diabetes. Overall study findings and caveats: When Type 1 diabetes patients were examined, their TCRB CDR3s proved moderately but significantly shorter in all four CD4+ subsets.

V dropped 4 bases and J dropped 2; count of bases not matched to a gene: 8. The CDR3 is 15 amino acids. Germline CDR1 reads LGHNA; CDR2 reads YNFKEQ. This rearrangement joins TRBV4-2 to TRBJ2-7; 7 nucleotides line up with TRBD2. The sequence derives from a man aged 30-40 years with type 1 diabetes. Sequences were obtained from naive CD4+ T cells from blood. Here the CDR3 reads CASSPQAGSPYEQYF. The CDR3 nucleotides read TGTGCCAGCAGCCCCCAAGCGGGATCTCCCTACGAGCAGTACTTC.